A selection of T cell receptor beta chains follows, all from one sample in a study of blood T cell repertoires in COVID-19. Some clones are missing from TCRdb's copy, which holds only in-frame ones; the method was immunoSEQ multiplex PCR. The sample yields about 87,000 clones, around 83% seen once. Sequenced input: peripheral blood. These receptors originate from a woman between 70 and 85 years old with acute or convalescent COVID-19. Each CDR3 is given with its conserved first and last residue. Each record gives: D gene, J gene, clone size, V gene, CDR3 DNA, CDR3 protein. A D gene is named only where the DNA matches it firmly. The size field is filled for only some rows; it gives once, few, many or a size class.

NA,TRBJ1-3,NA,TRBV7-9,TGTGCCAGCATCCCTTTTGCGAGCTCTGGAAACACCATATATTTT,CASIPFASSGNTIYF
NA,TRBJ1-1,once,TRBV30,TGTGCCTGGAACCCACAGGCGAACACTGAAGCTTTCTTT,CAWNPQANTEAFF
NA,TRBJ1-6,few,TRBV30,TGTGCCTGGACTACTTCCGTCTATTCACCCCTCCACTTT,CAWTTSVYSPLHF
NA,TRBJ2-7,NA,TRBV4-1,TGCGCCAGCAGCACGGAACTAGGGGGTTACGAGCAGTACTTC,CASSTELGGYEQYF
TRBD1,TRBJ1-2,NA,TRBV7-3,TGTGCCAGCAGCTCCCAACCGACAGGGTCAATCTCTGGCTACACCTTC,CASSSQPTGSISGYTF
NA,TRBJ2-5,NA,TRBV18,TGTGCCAGCTCACCTCCCCGGGTCTCGTACCAAGAGACCCAGTACTTC,CASSPPRVSYQETQYF
TRBD1,TRBJ1-2,NA,TRBV29-1,TGCAGCGTTGAGAACAGGGGACGTGGCTACACCTTC,CSVENRGRGYTF
NA,TRBJ1-4,few,TRBV7-9,TGTGCCAGCAGCTTAGGGAGTGGTGATGAAAAACTGTTTTTT,CASSLGSGDEKLFF
TRBD1,TRBJ1-5,NA,TRBV19,TGTGCCAGTACCAGCGGGACAGGGGATTATAGCAATCAGCCCCAGCATTTT,CASTSGTGDYSNQPQHF
NA,TRBJ2-3,NA,TRBV5-1,TGCGCCAGCAGCCCAAGTCCCGGGACATTTAGCACAGATACGCAGTATTTT,CASSPSPGTFSTDTQYF
TRBD1,TRBJ2-3,NA,TRBV7-2,TGTGCCAGCAGCTTAGGACAGCTTGCCGGGACAGGGGGCGGAAATACGCAGTATTTT,CASSLGQLAGTGGGNTQYF
TRBD1,TRBJ1-3,NA,TRBV6-9,TGTGCCAGCACCCACAGGGGGCAAAACACCATATATTTT,CASTHRGQNTIYF
TRBD1,TRBJ1-4,NA,TRBV2,TGTGCCAGCAGAGGAGGTGGGACAGGGAATCAAAAACTGTTTTTT,CASRGGGTGNQKLFF
NA,TRBJ1-1,NA,TRBV28,TGTGCCAGCAGTTTTATTGGGAAGGGGTACACTGAAGCTTTCTTT,CASSFIGKGYTEAFF
NA,TRBJ1-2,NA,TRBV2,TGTGCCAGCAAATCAGTGACTTTGGGCTATGGCTACACCTTC,CASKSVTLGYGYTF
NA,TRBJ1-5,NA,TRBV6-2/TRBV6-3,TGTGCCAGCAGTACCCGGTCGGTGGCCCAGCATTTT,CASSTRSVAQHF
NA,TRBJ2-1,few,TRBV21-1,TGTGCCGCGGGGTCGGGCTCCTACAATGAGCAGTTCTTC,CAAGSGSYNEQFF
NA,TRBJ1-1,NA,TRBV19,TGTGCCAGTAGTATAGACCCCACTCAGGTGAACACTGAAGCTTTCTTT,CASSIDPTQVNTEAFF
NA,TRBJ2-5,NA,TRBV7-6,TGTGCCAGCAGCTTAGCGAGTGGGGCTGGGGAGACCCAGTACTTC,CASSLASGAGETQYF
NA,TRBJ1-2,NA,TRBV7-9,TGTGCCGTTGGTTCCGACAGTCTGGGGTATGGCTACACCTTC,CAVGSDSLGYGYTF
NA,TRBJ1-2,NA,TRBV4-1,TGCGCCAGCAGGCCTACAGGGAGGGGTCATGGCTACACCTTC,CASRPTGRGHGYTF
NA,TRBJ1-1,NA,TRBV7-3,TGTGCCAGCAGCTTAATGGCTGGGGGCGCGAGCACTGAAGCTTTCTTT,CASSLMAGGASTEAFF
NA,TRBJ1-1,NA,TRBV27,TGTGCCAGCAGCGGAGTGGAGAACACTGAAGCTTTCTTT,CASSGVENTEAFF
NA,TRBJ2-5,NA,TRBV7-9,TGTGCCAGCAGCTTCCGGGAGCTGGAGACCCAGTACTTC,CASSFRELETQYF
NA,TRBJ1-1,NA,TRBV27,TGTGCCCAAGACGGGGGGGACACTGAAGCTTTCTTT,CAQDGGDTEAFF